These 5 T cell receptor beta chains originate from one sample sequenced in a study of post-analysis software for immune sequencing data. Regarding the study as a whole: The five TRBV segments detected at higher frequency in patients than in controls included TRBV5-6, TRBV5-1 and TRBV20-1.

Their recognized antigens are unknown. Built from TCR beta cDNA, the libraries had unique molecular identifiers in them. TCRdb reanalysed the PCR reads using MiXCR and keeps one entry per CDR3 protein. This table has 700,000 to 800,000 distinct CDR3 sequences, roughly 29% appearing once. Sequencing was performed on blood. These receptors originate from a girl aged 5-17 years with multiple sclerosis.

This clonotype was recorded a few times. J is TRBJ2-1 and V is TRBV4-3; possible D gene TRBD1, 5 bases. Trimming pared 1 base from V and 9 bases from J, leaving 19 bases between. The germline V gene has CDR1 LGHNA and CDR2 YSLEER. The CDR3 is 16 residues long. CDR3 in DNA: TGCGCCAGCAGCCAAGTTGCCGGGTTACCTCAGGGTGAGCAGTTCTTC. This encodes CASSQVAGLPQGEQFF.

The chain couples TRBV5-1 to TRBJ2-7; 8 positions match TRBD1. There are 16 residues in the CDR3. The germline CDR1 and CDR2 sequences are SGHRS and YFSETQ. The trim removed 5 bases at V and 2 bases at J, leaving 12 bases unmatched. The CDR3 is CASSLSPGTGAYEQYF. The CDR3 DNA reads TGCGCCAGCAGTCTAAGTCCCGGGACAGGAGCCTACGAGCAGTACTTC. Combining the CDR3 with reference TRBV5-1 and TRBJ2-7 gives the whole variable domain KAGVTQTPRYLIKTRGQQVTLSCSPISGHRSVSWYQQTPGQGLQFLFEYFSETQRNKGNFPGRFSGRQFSNSRSEMNVSTLELGDSALYLCASSLSPGTGAYEQYFGPGTRLTVT.

This clonotype was counted between two and nine times. This chain links TRBV27 with TRBJ2-5; D gene uncertain. The CDR3 is 14 residues long. Trimming pared 4 bases from V and 1 base from J, leaving 10 bases between. CDR1 is MNHEY, CDR2 SMNVEV, per germline (reference sequence). The CDR3 region is CASSSRALQETQYF. The CDR3 nucleotides are TGTGCCAGCAGTTCTAGGGCCCTCCAAGAGACCCAGTACTTC.

A few counts support this clonotype. V usage is TRBV20-1 and J usage is TRBJ1-6, with D perhaps TRBD1 (5 bases). CDR1 is DFQATT, CDR2 SNEGSKA, per germline (reference sequence). Trimming took 2 bases from V and 11 from J, leaving 13 bases between them. CDR3 size: 13 residues. Here the CDR3 reads CSARSQDMTPLHF. As DNA, the CDR3 is TGCAGTGCTAGATCACAGGATATGACACCCCTCCACTTT.

The chain joins TRBV29-1 to TRBJ1-2; 8 nucleotides agree with TRBD1. This CDR3 is 14 amino acids long. Looked up from germline, CDR1 is SQVTM and CDR2 is ANQGSEA. Germline trimming cut 6 bases from V and 0 bases from J; bases unmatched to any gene: 6. CDR3 DNA: TGCAGCGTGGACAGGGAGCGGGCTAACTATGGCTACACCTTC. This sequence encodes CSVDRERANYGYTF.